The 11 T cell receptor beta chains in this list originate from one sample, sequenced in a study of blood T cells in healthy people across ages. With a J-beta primer mix and a sample-barcoded 5' primer, a second PCR ran about 6 to 11 cycles. TCRdb fed the 5' RACE reads into MiXCR, producing one record per CDR3 protein. The top ten hold 7.7% of the sample, which has some 1.7 million distinct CDR3 sequences, roughly 30% seen once. Sequenced input: blood. Receptor source: a woman younger than 45 in good health.

This clonotype was observed once. Since a much larger clone is just one base distant, this may be a read error. The chain combines TRBV5-1 with TRBJ2-6; possible D gene TRBD1, 5 bases. Per the germline V gene, CDR1 is SGHRS and CDR2 is YFSETQ. The CDR3 is made up of 15 amino acids. The CDR3 coding sequence is TGCGCCAGCAGTCCGGATGCGTCTGGGGCCAACGTCCCGACTTTC. Its translation: CASSPDASGANVPTF.

This clonotype was seen only a few times. This rearrangement joins TRBV7-3 to TRBJ2-1; D not resolved. Trimming shortened V by 3 bases and J by 0 bases, and 9 bases separated the two germline ends. From germline, CDR1 is SGHTA and CDR2 FQGTGA. CDR3 size: 15 residues. For the CDR3, the DNA is TGTGCCAGCAGCTTGTGGCAGAGCTCCTACAATGAGCAGTTCTTC. Translating it yields CASSLWQSSYNEQFF.

The chain has TRBV7-6 and TRBJ2-1; D unclear. The CDR3 spans 15 residues. Trimming left V 2 bases short and J 2 bases short, with 10 bases between. Germline V gene sequence: CDR1 SGHVS, CDR2 FNYEAQ. The CDR3: CASSLRPNTYNEQFF. The CDR3 region has the DNA TGTGCCAGCAGCTTAAGACCAAACACCTACAATGAGCAGTTCTTC. Complete variable domain (other parts from reference TRBV7-6 and TRBJ2-1): GAGVSQSPRYKVTKRGQDVALRCDPISGHVSLYWYRQALGQGPEFLTYFNYEAQQDKSGLPNDRFSAERPEGSISTLTIQRTEQRDSAMYRCASSLRPNTYNEQFFGPGTRLTVL.

This clonotype was observed a handful of times. This chain joins TRBV20-1 and TRBJ1-5, with 8 positions matching TRBD1. From germline, CDR1 is DFQATT and CDR2 SNEGSKA (reference sequence). This CDR3 is built from 13 residues. Germline trimming cut 6 bases from V and 5 bases from J; bases unmatched to any gene: 6. CDR3 nucleotides: TGCAGTGCCTACAGGGGGGAAGATCAGCCCCAGCATTTT. It specifies CSAYRGEDQPQHF.

As concerns this clonotype: One end of the junction varies from germline; a read error may be responsible. This chain uses TRBV7-2 with TRBJ2-5; no firm D call. TRBJ2-7 matches the DNA end more closely, so the J call is doubtful. Per germline, CDR1 SGHTA and CDR2 FQGNSA. This CDR3 has 15 amino acids. Written as DNA, the CDR3 is TGTGCCCGCAGCTTATCTACGGCACGGCCTGGCGAGCAGTACTTC. Protein sequence: CARSLSTARPGEQYF.

This clonotype has just a few counts. This chain connects TRBV28 to TRBJ2-4; 8 bases fit TRBD1. The junction had 12 bases not matched to a gene; V was cut back by 5 bases and J by 9 bases. Germline V gene sequence: CDR1 MDHEN, CDR2 SYDVKM. This CDR3 has 15 amino acids. CDR3 nucleotide sequence: TGTGCCAGCAGTCCAACCGGGACAGGCCCCCGCATTCAGTACTTC. This encodes CASSPTGTGPRIQYF. The full variable domain, completed using reference TRBV28 and TRBJ2-4, is DVKVTQSSRYLVKRTGEKVFLECVQDMDHENMFWYRQDPGLGLRLIYFSYDVKMKEKGDIPEGYSVSREKKERFSLILESASTNQTSMYLCASSPTGTGPRIQYFGAGTRLSVL.

This sequence joins TRBV27 and TRBJ2-7; 8 positions match TRBD1. CDR3 length: 15 amino acids. Germline CDR1 reads MNHEY; CDR2 reads SMNVEV (reference sequence). V was clipped by 6 bases and J by 1 base; unmatched bases: 8. The CDR3 region is CASRNYWTGSYEQYF. In nucleotides, the CDR3 is TGTGCCAGCAGGAACTATTGGACAGGGTCCTACGAGCAGTACTTC.

Points on this clonotype: A much larger clone differs by one base, so this may be a read error. The CDR3, as DNA: TGTGCCAGCAGTGCCTTAGGGGCAAGCCCCTACAATGAGCAGTTCTTC. Protein: CASSALGASPYNEQFF. The chain is built from TRBV6-4 and TRBJ2-1; D perhaps matches TRBD1 (5 bases). There are 16 residues in the CDR3. V was shortened by 4 bases and J by 2 bases, with 15 bases between the two germline ends. Germline CDR1 reads MRHNA; CDR2 reads SNTAGT.

This clonotype was seen once. This sequence may be a read error, since a much larger clone differs from it by one base. This rearrangement joins TRBV20-1 to TRBJ2-7; TRBD1 might be the D (6 bases). The CDR3 covers 12 residues. The germline gives CDR1 DFQATT, CDR2 SNEGSKA (reference sequence). CDR3 nucleotides: TGCGGTGCTGGTGGACAGAACTACGAGCAGTACTTC. Amino acids: CGAGGQNYEQYF.

This chain joins TRBV20-1 and TRBJ2-5; possibly TRBD2 for D (6 bases). The assigned J gene may be wrong: the sequence end matches TRBJ2-7 better. This CDR3 has 14 residues. Per the germline V gene, CDR1 is DFQATT and CDR2 is SNEGSKA (reference sequence). The CDR3: CSASRTKDAHEQYF. The CDR3 bases are TGCAGTGCTTCTCGGACTAAGGACGCCCACGAGCAGTACTTC.

This clonotype showed up many times. The J gene is TRBJ2-7, the V gene TRBV3-1; 7 bases align to TRBD1. Losses at the gene ends were 4 bases for V and 0 bases for J; bases not matched to a gene: 3. Germline lookup yields CDR1 LGHDT and CDR2 YNNKEL (reference sequence). This CDR3 is built from 14 residues. The CDR3 spells CASSPRDSSYEQYF. Written as DNA, the CDR3 is TGTGCCAGCAGCCCCCGGGACAGCTCCTACGAGCAGTACTTC.